The source of this T cell receptor (beta chain) is a study of blood T cells in healthy people across ages. Combining a sample-barcoded 5' primer with a J-beta primer mix, a second PCR ran for roughly 6 to 11 cycles. TCRdb processed the 5' RACE reads anew with MiXCR; each CDR3 protein has one entry. The sample holds roughly 1,500,000 distinct CDR3 sequences; around 36% are singletons and the top ten take around 11%. With each sample, at least 5 micrograms of total RNA were extracted. This sequence originates from a woman under 40 in good health. Sequencing was carried out using blood.

In nucleotides, the CDR3 is TGTGCCAGCAGCCAAGCTCTTCTTTTCTCGGGAGGGCATCATGAGCAGTTCTTC. Encoded protein: CASSQALLFSGGHHEQFF. The V and J genes are TRBV14 and TRBJ2-1, with 8 bases identical to TRBD2. The CDR3 consists of 18 residues. Trimming at V came to 1 base and at J to 8 bases, leaving 16 bases not matched to a gene. Germline V gene lookup returns CDR1 SGHDN and CDR2 FVKESK.